The clone carrying this T cell receptor beta chain was detected a few times. Its specificity is unknown. Trimming removed 2 bases from V and 9 bases from J, with 8 bases in between. There are 12 residues in the CDR3. CDR1 is MNHEY and CDR2 is SMNVEV in the germline V gene (reference sequence). The data were obtained in a study of identical twins. Notes on the study in general: Zero-insertion analyses might be partly confounded by invariant T cells like MAIT and iNKT.

Each CDR3 protein gets one entry after TCRdb re-called the 5' RACE reads with MiXCR. The sample yields more than 1.5 million distinct CDR3 sequences, about 30% seen once. V and J are TRBV27 and TRBJ2-1; D is unclear. The sample consisted of cord blood. This TCR derives from a newborn girl in good health. The DNA of the CDR3 is TGTGCCAGCAGTTTAATTAACAGTGAGCAGTTCTTC. Amino acid sequence: CASSLINSEQFF.